These 3 T cell receptor beta chains were sequenced from one sample in a study of shared clonotypes between healthy human individuals. TCRdb keeps only in-frame clones here, not all; method: immunoSEQ multiplex PCR. The sample lists 1.4 million or so clones; 98% were seen once. The sequencing sample was made of naive CD4+ T cells sorted from blood. Indicated subset: CD45RA+ positively selected. The receptor set was obtained from a man aged 25 to 40 in good health.

As for this clone: This specimen includes other DNA sequences encoding the same CDR3. This chain links TRBV19 with TRBJ2-7, with D uncertain. The V gene lost 1 base and the J gene lost 4 bases, with 5 bases spanning the gap. The CDR3 extends over 12 amino acids. Per the germline V gene, CDR1 is LNHDA and CDR2 is SQIVND (reference sequence). Here the CDR3 reads CASSIGSYEQYF. The CDR3 DNA sequence: TGTGCCAGTAGTATAGGAAGTTACGAGCAGTACTTC.

V usage is TRBV15 and J usage is TRBJ2-6; no reliable D call. This CDR3 has 14 residues. Trimming removed 8 bases from V and 1 base from J, with 9 bases in between. Germline V gene lookup returns CDR1 LNHNV and CDR2 YYDKDF (reference sequence). The chain's CDR3 is CATSPLSGANVLTF. The DNA for the CDR3 is TGTGCCACCTCGCCGCTATCTGGGGCCAACGTCCTGACTTTC.

The CDR3 spells CASSLSAGSGNTIYF. CDR3 nucleotide sequence: TGTGCCAGCAGCTTATCGGCGGGCTCTGGAAACACCATATATTTT. The chain joins TRBV7-2 to TRBJ1-3, with D unclear. The CDR3 runs to 15 residues. The germline V gene encodes CDR1 SGHTA and CDR2 FQGNSA. V was cut by 2 bases and J by 0 bases, with 8 bases left in between.